This entry is about one T cell receptor beta chain. The antigen remains unidentified. The sorted Tregs were CD4+CD25+CD127-/low cells. Study-wide points: Larger-cohort validation covered only one TCR beta V-J rearrangement.

TCRdb itself ran the 5' RACE reads through MiXCR, one entry per CDR3 protein. Of fewer than 55,000 distinct CDR3 sequences listed, around 23% are singletons. The sample consisted of Tregs sorted from a lymph node. This TCR was recovered from a female donor with breast cancer.

In DNA, the CDR3 is TGTGCCAGCAGCCAAGGACGGGCCTATGGCTACACCTTC. Protein product: CASSQGRAYGYTF. The V call is TRBV3-1, the J call TRBJ1-2; no clear D. The CDR3 is made up of 13 amino acids. Trimming left V 1 base short and J 4 bases short, with 7 bases between. Per germline, CDR1 LGHDT and CDR2 YNNKEL (reference sequence).